The T cell receptor (beta chain) under discussion was sequenced for a study of PD-1 blockade in classical Hodgkin lymphoma. This clone appeared once. Relapses following autologous stem cell transplantation were seen in all patients, with brentuximab vedotin exposure varying. Only in-frame clones appear in the TCRdb table, and some are missing; sequencing was by immunoSEQ multiplex PCR. The profile shows about 32,000 clones, 80% to 90% of them singletons. The CDR3 runs to 14 residues. Germline CDR1 and CDR2: MNHEY and SVGAGI. Trimming removed 5 bases at V and 0 bases at J, with 9 bases between. This material consisted of peripheral blood mononuclear cells (PBMCs), taken at baseline. V gene TRBV6-5 combines with J gene TRBJ2-3, with TRBD1 as a possible D gene (6 bases). This TCR was recovered from a human donor with classical Hodgkin lymphoma. The CDR3 coding sequence is TGTGCCAGCAGTCGACAGGCTAGCACAGATACGCAGTATTTT. Translated, it gives CASSRQASTDTQYF.